Included here is one T cell receptor beta chain sequence, with context. As yet, its antigen is unknown. PCR amplification relied on 60 Vbeta primers (plus 13 Jbeta primers). Sequencing used immunoSEQ multiplex PCR; TCRdb keeps in-frame clones, though not all of them. The sample includes 55,000 to 70,000 clones, around 78% of them seen just once. The data stem from a study of cytomegalovirus exposure and HLA in healthy donors. Across the whole study: A previous analysis identified 100 million to 120 million unique TCR beta sequences derived from roughly 180 million T cells. Points from the study as a whole: Across HLA loci, a later analysis found differing TCR association rates, with DRB1 most and HLA-C fewest.

The trim removed 3 bases at V and 5 bases at J, leaving 6 bases unmatched. The CDR3 contains 15 residues. Germline CDR1 SSHAT, CDR2 FNYEAQ (reference sequence). This sequence was found in a man younger than 35 in good health and CMV-seropositive. The rearrangement links TRBV7-7 to TRBJ2-3, with 9 nucleotides matching TRBD2. Input material: PBMCs. CDR3 sequence reads: CASSLGAGGGDTQYF. Written as DNA, the CDR3 is TGTGCCAGCAGCTTGGGAGCGGGAGGAGGAGATACGCAGTATTTT.